The 11 T cell receptor beta chains reported below all come from one sample, sequenced in a study of early T cells in non-severe SARS-CoV-2 infection. Each CDR3 protein is one row after TCRdb ran MiXCR on the 5' RACE reads. The data contain 55,000 to 80,000 distinct CDR3 sequences, about 10% of them singletons. Sequencing used whole blood. The receptors stem from an adult who was a healthcare worker with PCR-confirmed SARS-CoV-2 infection or an uninfected control (not recorded which).

This clonotype was recorded many times. The J gene is TRBJ2-1, the V gene TRBV19; 9 nucleotides match TRBD2. Losses at the gene ends were 10 bases for V and 5 bases for J; bases not matched to a gene: 6. The CDR3 covers 13 residues. CDR1 and CDR2 from the germline V gene are LNHDA and SQIVND (reference sequence). CDR3 residues: CATQTSGHNEQFF. Written as DNA, the CDR3 is TGTGCCACCCAGACTAGCGGCCACAATGAGCAGTTCTTC.

This clonotype has ten or more counts. DNA of the CDR3: TGTGCCAGCAGCTTAGGTTCTAGCGGGGGGAAAAACATTCAGTACTTC. It translates to CASSLGSSGGKNIQYF. The chain carries TRBV11-2 and TRBJ2-4; 11 positions agree with TRBD2. CDR1 is SGHAT, CDR2 FQNNGV, per germline. Trimming at V came to 1 base and at J to 4 bases, leaving 3 bases not matched to a gene. The CDR3 totals 16 residues.

In this sample, this clonotype turned up many times. This sequence joins TRBV14 and TRBJ1-2; no definite D call. The CDR3 totals 12 residues. Germline assignment: CDR1 SGHDN and CDR2 FVKESK. V dropped 1 base and J dropped 8 bases, with 8 bases sitting between them. The CDR3 protein is CASSQGSVGYTF. CDR3 in DNA: TGTGCCAGCAGCCAAGGATCAGTCGGCTACACCTTC.

Many counts were recorded for this clonotype. The chain carries TRBV12-3 or TRBV12-4 and TRBJ1-2; D gene unclear. The V end was cut by 6 bases, the J end by 7 bases, with 15 bases between. CDR3 length: 13 amino acids. For the CDR3, the DNA is TGTGCCAGCAGCAAGACGGGTTTAGGTGGCTACACCTTC. As protein: CASSKTGLGGYTF.

This clonotype has more than one count but fewer than ten. The chain links TRBV20-1 to TRBJ2-2; D call uncertain. The V gene's germline CDR1 is DFQATT and CDR2 SNEGSKA (reference sequence). V was pared by 5 bases and J by 0 bases, with 16 bases between. The CDR3 extends over 16 amino acids. This chain's CDR3 is CSARQAETANTGELFF. Here the CDR3 DNA reads TGCAGTGCTCGCCAGGCGGAAACCGCGAACACCGGGGAGCTGTTTTTT.

This clonotype appeared a few times. The chain links TRBV7-6 to TRBJ2-5; no definite D call. Germline V gene data show CDR1 as SGHVS and CDR2 as FNYEAQ. The V end was cut by 1 base, the J end by 0 bases, with 6 bases between. The CDR3 totals 14 residues. The CDR3 DNA sequence: TGTGCCAGCAGCTTAGGACAATACCAAGAGACCCAGTACTTC. Protein: CASSLGQYQETQYF.

This clonotype was found many times. The chain is built from TRBV27 and TRBJ1-2, with D possibly being TRBD1 (6 bases). Per germline, CDR1 MNHEY and CDR2 SMNVEV (reference sequence). V was cut by 0 bases and J by 7 bases, with 12 bases left in between. The CDR3 length is 14 residues. The CDR3 DNA reads as TGTGCCAGCAGTTTATCGGGGGGCCCGCCTGGCTACACCTTC. Its protein is CASSLSGGPPGYTF.

This clonotype was counted many times. For the CDR3, the DNA is TGTGCCAGCAGCCGGACAGGGGGGATCTACGAGCAGTACTTC. Encoded protein: CASSRTGGIYEQYF. The V call is TRBV11-2, the J call TRBJ2-7, with TRBD1 matching over 10 bases. The CDR3 contains 14 residues. Germline-derived CDR1 and CDR2 are SGHAT and FQNNGV. V shed 5 bases, J shed 3 bases, and the junction held 4 bases outside the gene matches.

This clonotype was seen a few times. The J gene is TRBJ2-1, the V gene TRBV4-1, with D maybe TRBD2 (6 bases). Germline V gene sequence: CDR1 MGHRA, CDR2 YSYEKL. The CDR3 totals 13 residues. V was cut by 2 bases and J by 12 bases, with 14 bases left in between. Here the CDR3 DNA reads TGCGCCAGCAGCCAAAGACTAGACGATAGGCAGTTCTTC. Its protein is CASSQRLDDRQFF.

This clonotype was detected a few times. This rearrangement joins TRBV18 to TRBJ1-3; TRBD1 matches at 9 bases. The V and J ends lost 5 bases and 0 bases, in that order; junction bases with no gene match: 5. The germline V gene encodes CDR1 KGHSH and CDR2 LQKENI. The CDR3 runs to 16 residues. The CDR3 DNA reads as TGTGCCAGCTCAACCGGGACAGGGCTCTCTGGAAACACCATATATTTT. Amino acids: CASSTGTGLSGNTIYF.

This clonotype occurred many times. The chain carries TRBV9 and TRBJ2-3; 9 positions agree with TRBD2. CDR1 and CDR2 (germline): SGDLS, YYNGEE. V lost 0 bases, J lost 8 bases, and 4 bases stayed unmatched. The CDR3 length is 14 residues. CDR3 in DNA: TGTGCCAGCAGCGTAGGTCGTAGCGGGAGTACGCAGTATTTT. Amino acids: CASSVGRSGSTQYF.